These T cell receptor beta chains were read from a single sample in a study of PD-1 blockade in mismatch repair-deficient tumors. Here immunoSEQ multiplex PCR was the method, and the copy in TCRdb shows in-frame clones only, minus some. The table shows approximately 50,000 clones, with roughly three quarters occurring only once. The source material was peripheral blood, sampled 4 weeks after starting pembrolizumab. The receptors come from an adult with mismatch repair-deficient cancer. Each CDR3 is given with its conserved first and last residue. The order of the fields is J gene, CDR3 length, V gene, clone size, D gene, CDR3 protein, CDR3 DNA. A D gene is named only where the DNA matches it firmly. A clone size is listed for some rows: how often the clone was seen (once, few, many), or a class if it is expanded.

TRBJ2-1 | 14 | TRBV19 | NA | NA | CASSMAGQAREQFF | TGTGCCAGTAGTATGGCGGGGCAGGCAAGGGAGCAGTTCTTC
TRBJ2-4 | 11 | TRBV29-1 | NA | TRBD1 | CSVVKGGTQYF | TGCAGCGTTGTGAAAGGGGGCACTCAGTACTTC
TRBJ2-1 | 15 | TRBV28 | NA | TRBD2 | CASSFLAGVGNEQFF | TGTGCCAGCAGTTTCCTAGCGGGAGTGGGCAATGAGCAGTTCTTC
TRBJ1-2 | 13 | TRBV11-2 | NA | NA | CASSPPGQPFYTF | TGTGCCAGCAGCCCTCCCGGACAGCCTTTCTACACCTTC
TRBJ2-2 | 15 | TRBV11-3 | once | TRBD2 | CASSPRTSGTGELFF | TGTGCCAGCAGCCCAAGGACTAGCGGAACCGGGGAGCTGTTTTTT
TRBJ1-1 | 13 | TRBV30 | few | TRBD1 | CASSPRGRTEAFF | TGTGCCTCCTCACCTAGGGGGCGCACTGAAGCTTTCTTT
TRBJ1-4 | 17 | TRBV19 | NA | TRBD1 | CASSMDGGGLTNEKLFF | TGTGCCAGTAGTATGGATGGAGGGGGCTTAACTAATGAAAAACTGTTTTTT
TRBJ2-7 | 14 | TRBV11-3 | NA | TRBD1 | CASSRLTGAYEQYF | TGTGCCAGCAGCCGCCTGACAGGGGCCTACGAGCAGTACTTC
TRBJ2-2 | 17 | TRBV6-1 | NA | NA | CASSERAPGVLSGELFF | TGTGCCAGCAGTGAACGGGCCCCAGGGGTTCTCAGCGGGGAGCTGTTTTTT
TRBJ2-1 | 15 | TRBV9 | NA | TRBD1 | CASSLGQGPHNEQFF | TGTGCCAGCAGCTTGGGACAGGGACCCCACAATGAGCAGTTCTTC
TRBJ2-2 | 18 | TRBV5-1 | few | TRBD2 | CASSLAWLAGDITGELFF | TGCGCCAGCAGCTTGGCCTGGCTAGCGGGAGATATCACCGGGGAGCTGTTTTTT
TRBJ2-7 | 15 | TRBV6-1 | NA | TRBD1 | CASSEPGTGNYEQYF | TGTGCCAGCAGTGAACCCGGGACAGGGAATTACGAGCAGTACTTC
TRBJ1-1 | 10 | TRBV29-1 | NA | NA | CSVVQGEAFF | TGCAGCGTTGTTCAGGGAGAAGCTTTCTTT
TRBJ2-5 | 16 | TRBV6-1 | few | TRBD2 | CASSEVSGRAYETQYF | TGTGCCAGCAGTGAAGTTAGCGGGAGGGCCTACGAGACCCAGTACTTC
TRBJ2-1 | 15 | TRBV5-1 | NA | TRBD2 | CASSPYSGGYNEQFF | TGCGCCAGCAGCCCATATAGCGGGGGCTACAATGAGCAGTTCTTC
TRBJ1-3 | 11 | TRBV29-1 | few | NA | CSVDSGNTIYF | TGCAGCGTTGACTCTGGAAACACCATATATTTT
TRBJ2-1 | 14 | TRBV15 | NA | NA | CATSREGRYNEQFF | TGTGCCACCAGCAGGGAGGGACGGTACAATGAGCAGTTCTTC
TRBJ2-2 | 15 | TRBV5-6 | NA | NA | CASSLFPLITGELFF | TGTGCCAGCAGCTTGTTTCCACTCATCACCGGGGAGCTGTTTTTT
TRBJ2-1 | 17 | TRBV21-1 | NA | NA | CASSPIQTGAIHNEQFF | TGTGCCAGCAGCCCTATACAGACAGGGGCGATACACAATGAGCAGTTCTTC
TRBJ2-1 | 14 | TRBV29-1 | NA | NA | CSVQRPPSYNEQFF | TGCAGCGTTCAGAGGCCGCCTTCCTACAATGAGCAGTTCTTC
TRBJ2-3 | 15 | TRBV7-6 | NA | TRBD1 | CASSLYQGDRSTQYF | TGTGCCAGCAGCTTATACCAGGGGGATAGGAGTACGCAGTATTTT
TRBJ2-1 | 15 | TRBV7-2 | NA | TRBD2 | CASSLPGTSGNEQFF | TGTGCCAGCAGCTTGCCCGGGACTAGCGGCAATGAGCAGTTCTTC
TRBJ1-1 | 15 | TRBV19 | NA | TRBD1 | CASSIEGQGRPEAFF | TGTGCCAGTAGTATAGAAGGACAGGGACGTCCTGAAGCTTTCTTT
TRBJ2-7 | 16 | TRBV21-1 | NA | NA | CASSKESTGGTYEQYF | TGTGCCAGCAGCAAAGAATCTACAGGCGGAACCTACGAGCAGTACTTC
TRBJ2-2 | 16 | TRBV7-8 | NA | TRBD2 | CASSPQAGVNTGELFF | TGTGCCAGCAGCCCCCAAGCGGGAGTAAATACCGGGGAGCTGTTTTTT
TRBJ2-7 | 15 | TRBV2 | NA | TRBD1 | CASSPPGQGLYEQYF | TGTGCCAGCAGCCCCCCGGGACAGGGGCTTTACGAGCAGTACTTC
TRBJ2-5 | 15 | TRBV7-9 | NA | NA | CASSLVLADQETQYF | TGTGCCAGCAGCTTAGTTCTGGCTGACCAAGAGACCCAGTACTTC
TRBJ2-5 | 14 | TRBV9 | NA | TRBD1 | CASSRDRGKETQYF | TGTGCCAGCAGCCGGGACAGGGGAAAAGAGACCCAGTACTTC
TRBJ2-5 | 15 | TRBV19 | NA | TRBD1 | CASSMGGQGTETQYF | TGTGCCAGTAGTATGGGGGGACAGGGGACAGAGACCCAGTACTTC
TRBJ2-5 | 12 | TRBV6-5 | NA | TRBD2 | CASSLAEETQYF | TGTGCCAGCAGTCTAGCGGAAGAGACCCAGTACTTC
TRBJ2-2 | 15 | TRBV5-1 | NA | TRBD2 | CASSTTSGILGELFF | TGCGCCAGCTCCACGACTAGCGGGATTCTCGGGGAGCTGTTTTTT
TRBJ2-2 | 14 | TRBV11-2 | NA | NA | CASSPRGFTGELFF | TGTGCCAGCAGCCCTAGGGGGTTCACCGGGGAGCTGTTTTTT
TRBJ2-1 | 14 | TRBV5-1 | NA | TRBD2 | CASSGGSGYNEQFF | TGCGCCAGCAGCGGCGGGAGTGGGTACAATGAGCAGTTCTTC
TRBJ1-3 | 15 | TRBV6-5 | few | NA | CASSPRAFSGNTIYF | TGTGCCAGCAGCCCCAGGGCCTTCTCTGGAAACACCATATATTTT
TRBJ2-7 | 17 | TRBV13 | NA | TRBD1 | CASSSGTGSKSSYEQYF | TGTGCCAGCAGCTCCGGGACAGGGTCTAAGAGCTCCTACGAGCAGTACTTC
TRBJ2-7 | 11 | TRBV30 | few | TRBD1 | CAWDRGYEQYF | TGTGCCTGGGACAGGGGCTACGAGCAGTACTTC
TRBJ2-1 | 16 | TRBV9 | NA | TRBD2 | CASSSNLAGSYNEQFF | TGTGCCAGCAGCTCCAACCTAGCGGGGTCCTACAATGAGCAGTTCTTC
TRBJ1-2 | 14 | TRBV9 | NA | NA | CASSGDGSFHGYTF | TGTGCCAGCAGCGGGGACGGATCTTTCCATGGCTACACCTTC
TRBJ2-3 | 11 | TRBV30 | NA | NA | CAWSGTDTQYF | TGTGCCTGGAGTGGCACAGATACGCAGTATTTT
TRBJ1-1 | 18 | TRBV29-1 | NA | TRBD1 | CSVEDWKWAGGTNTEAFF | TGCAGCGTTGAAGATTGGAAGTGGGCAGGGGGCACGAACACTGAAGCTTTCTTT
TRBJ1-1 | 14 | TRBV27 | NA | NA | CASSFQGGGTEAFF | TGTGCCAGCAGTTTCCAAGGTGGTGGCACTGAAGCTTTCTTT
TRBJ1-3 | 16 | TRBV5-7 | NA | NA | CASSSDRRDTGNTIYF | TGTGCCAGCAGCTCCGACCGCCGGGACACTGGAAACACCATATATTTT
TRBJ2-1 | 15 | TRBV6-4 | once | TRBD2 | CASSEGLAGVHEQFF | TGTGCCAGCAGTGAAGGACTAGCGGGAGTTCATGAGCAGTTCTTC
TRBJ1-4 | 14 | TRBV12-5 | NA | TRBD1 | CASGEGQGDEKLFF | TGTGCTAGTGGTGAGGGACAGGGGGACGAAAAACTGTTTTTT
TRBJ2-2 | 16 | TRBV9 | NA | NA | CASSVAMAANTGELFF | TGTGCCAGCAGCGTAGCTATGGCAGCCAACACCGGGGAGCTGTTTTTT
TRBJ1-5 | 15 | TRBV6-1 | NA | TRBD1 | CASSREDRLDQPQHF | TGTGCCAGCAGCCGGGAGGACAGGCTCGATCAGCCCCAGCATTTT
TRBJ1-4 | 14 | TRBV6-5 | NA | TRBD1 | CASRRQGDNEKLFF | TGTGCCAGCAGGAGACAGGGGGATAATGAAAAACTGTTTTTT
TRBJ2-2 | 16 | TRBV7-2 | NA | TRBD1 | CASSFPGQGYTGELFF | TGTGCCAGCAGCTTCCCGGGACAGGGATACACCGGGGAGCTGTTTTTT
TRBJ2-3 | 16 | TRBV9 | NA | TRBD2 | CASSAGLAGGSDTQYF | TGTGCCAGCAGCGCCGGACTAGCGGGAGGCTCAGATACGCAGTATTTT
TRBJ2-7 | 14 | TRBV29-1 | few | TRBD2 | CSVEGGRGSYEQYF | TGCAGCGTTGAAGGAGGGAGGGGTTCCTACGAGCAGTACTTC